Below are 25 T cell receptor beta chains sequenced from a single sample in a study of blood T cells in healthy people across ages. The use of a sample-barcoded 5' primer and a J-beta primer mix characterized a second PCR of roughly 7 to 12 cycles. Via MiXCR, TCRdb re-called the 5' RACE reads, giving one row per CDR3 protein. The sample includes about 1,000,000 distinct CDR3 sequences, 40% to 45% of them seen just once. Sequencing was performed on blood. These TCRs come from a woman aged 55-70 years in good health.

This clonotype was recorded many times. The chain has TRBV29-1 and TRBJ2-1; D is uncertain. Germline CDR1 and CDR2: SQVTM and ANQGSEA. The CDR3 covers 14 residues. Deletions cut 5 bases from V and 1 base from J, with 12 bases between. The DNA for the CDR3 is TGCAGCGTTCCAAGTCCTAAATCCTACAATGAGCAGTTCTTC. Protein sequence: CSVPSPKSYNEQFF.

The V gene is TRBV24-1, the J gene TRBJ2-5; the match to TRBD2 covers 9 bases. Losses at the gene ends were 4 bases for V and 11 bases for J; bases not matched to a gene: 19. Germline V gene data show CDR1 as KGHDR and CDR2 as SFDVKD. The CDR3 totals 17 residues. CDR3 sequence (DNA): TGTGCCACCAGTGACCCCCTAACTAGCGGGCTGGCGCATGAGCAGTACTTC. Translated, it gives CATSDPLTSGLAHEQYF.

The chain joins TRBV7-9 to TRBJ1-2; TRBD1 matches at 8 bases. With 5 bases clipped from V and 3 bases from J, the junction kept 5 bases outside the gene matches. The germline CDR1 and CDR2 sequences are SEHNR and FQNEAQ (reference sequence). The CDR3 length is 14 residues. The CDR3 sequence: CASSVTGVDYGYTF. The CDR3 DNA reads TGTGCCAGCAGCGTGACAGGGGTGGACTATGGCTACACCTTC.

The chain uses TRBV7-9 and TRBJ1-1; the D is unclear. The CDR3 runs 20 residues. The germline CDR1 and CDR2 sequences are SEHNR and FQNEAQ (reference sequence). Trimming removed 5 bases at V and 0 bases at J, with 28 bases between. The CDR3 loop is CASSLRGGRTTLQMNTEAFF. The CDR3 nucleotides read TGTGCCAGCAGCCTACGAGGTGGGCGTACTACCTTACAGATGAACACTGAAGCTTTCTTT.

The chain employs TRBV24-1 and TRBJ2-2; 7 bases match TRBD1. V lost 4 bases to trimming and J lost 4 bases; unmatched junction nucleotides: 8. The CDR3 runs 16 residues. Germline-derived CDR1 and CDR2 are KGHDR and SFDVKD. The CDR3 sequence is CATSDPGGFRTGELFF. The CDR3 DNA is TGTGCCACCAGTGACCCAGGGGGATTTCGCACCGGGGAGCTGTTTTTT.

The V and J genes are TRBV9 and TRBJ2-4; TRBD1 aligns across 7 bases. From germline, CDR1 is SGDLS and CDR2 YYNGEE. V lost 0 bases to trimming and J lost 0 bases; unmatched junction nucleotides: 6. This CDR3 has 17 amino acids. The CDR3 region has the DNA TGTGCCAGCAGCGTAGGTACAGGGGCCTTAGCCAAAAACATTCAGTACTTC. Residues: CASSVGTGALAKNIQYF.

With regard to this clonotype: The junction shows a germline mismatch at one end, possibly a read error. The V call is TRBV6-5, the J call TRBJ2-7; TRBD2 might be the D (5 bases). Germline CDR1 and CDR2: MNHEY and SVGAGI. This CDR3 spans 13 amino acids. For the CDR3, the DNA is TGTGCCTGCAGTGGGGAGACTACCTACGAGCAGTACTTC. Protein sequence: CACSGETTYEQYF.

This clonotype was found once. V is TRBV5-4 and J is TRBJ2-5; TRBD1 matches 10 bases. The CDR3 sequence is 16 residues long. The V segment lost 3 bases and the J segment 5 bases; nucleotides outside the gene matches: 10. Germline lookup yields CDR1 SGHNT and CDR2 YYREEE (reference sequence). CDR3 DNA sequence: TGTGCCAGCAGCTCCGTGACAGGGGGCCAGCGTGAGACCCAGTACTTC. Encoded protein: CASSSVTGGQRETQYF.

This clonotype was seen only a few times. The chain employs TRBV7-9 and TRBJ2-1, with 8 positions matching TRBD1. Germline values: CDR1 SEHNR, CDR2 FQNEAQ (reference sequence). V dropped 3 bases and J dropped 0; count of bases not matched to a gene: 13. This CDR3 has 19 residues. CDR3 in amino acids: CASSFGARDRHTSYNEQFF. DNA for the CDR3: TGTGCCAGCAGCTTTGGGGCCCGGGACAGGCACACCTCCTACAATGAGCAGTTCTTC.

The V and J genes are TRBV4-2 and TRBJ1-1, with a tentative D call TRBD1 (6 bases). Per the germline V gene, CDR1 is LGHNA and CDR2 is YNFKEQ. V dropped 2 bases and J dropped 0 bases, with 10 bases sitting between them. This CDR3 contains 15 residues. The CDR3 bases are TGTGCCAGCAGCCAAACGGACAGAATGAACACTGAAGCTTTCTTT. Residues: CASSQTDRMNTEAFF.

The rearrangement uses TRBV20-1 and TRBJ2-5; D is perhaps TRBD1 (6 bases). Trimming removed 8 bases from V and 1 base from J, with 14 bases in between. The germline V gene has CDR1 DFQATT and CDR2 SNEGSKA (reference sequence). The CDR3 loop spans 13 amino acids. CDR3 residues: CSRGQDSQETQYF. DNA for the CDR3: TGCAGTCGCGGGCAGGACAGCCAAGAGACCCAGTACTTC.

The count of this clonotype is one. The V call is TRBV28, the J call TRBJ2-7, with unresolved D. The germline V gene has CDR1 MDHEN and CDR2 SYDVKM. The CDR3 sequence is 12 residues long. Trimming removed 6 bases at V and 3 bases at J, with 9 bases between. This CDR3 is CASRLRFYEQYF. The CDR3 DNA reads TGTGCCAGCAGGTTAAGGTTCTACGAGCAGTACTTC.

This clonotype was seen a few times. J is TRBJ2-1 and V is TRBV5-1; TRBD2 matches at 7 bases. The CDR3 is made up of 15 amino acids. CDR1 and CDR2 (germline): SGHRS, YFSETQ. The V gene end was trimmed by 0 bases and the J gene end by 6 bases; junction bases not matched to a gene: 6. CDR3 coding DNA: TGCGCCAGCAGCTTGGTGACTAGCTATGGCAATGAGCAGTTCTTC. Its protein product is CASSLVTSYGNEQFF.

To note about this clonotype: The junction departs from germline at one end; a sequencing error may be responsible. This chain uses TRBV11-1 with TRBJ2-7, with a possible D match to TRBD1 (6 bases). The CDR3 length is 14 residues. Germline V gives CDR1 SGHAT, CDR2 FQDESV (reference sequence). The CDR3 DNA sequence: TGTGCCGGCAGCTTAAGGTCCCAGGGGTACGAGCAGTACTTC. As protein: CAGSLRSQGYEQYF.

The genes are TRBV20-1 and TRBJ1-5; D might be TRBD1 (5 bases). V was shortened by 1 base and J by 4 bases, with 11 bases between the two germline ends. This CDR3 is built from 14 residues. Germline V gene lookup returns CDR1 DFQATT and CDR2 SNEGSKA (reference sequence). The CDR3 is CSARVQVTNQPQHF. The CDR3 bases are TGCAGTGCTAGAGTACAGGTTACTAATCAGCCCCAGCATTTT.

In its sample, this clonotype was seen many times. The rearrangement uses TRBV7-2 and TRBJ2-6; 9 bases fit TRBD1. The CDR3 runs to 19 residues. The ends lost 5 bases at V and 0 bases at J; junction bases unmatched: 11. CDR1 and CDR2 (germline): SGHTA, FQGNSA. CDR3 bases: TGTGCCAGCAGCGTAGTGGGGGGACAGGGAACCTCTGGGGCCAACGTCCTGACTTTC. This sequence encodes CASSVVGGQGTSGANVLTF.

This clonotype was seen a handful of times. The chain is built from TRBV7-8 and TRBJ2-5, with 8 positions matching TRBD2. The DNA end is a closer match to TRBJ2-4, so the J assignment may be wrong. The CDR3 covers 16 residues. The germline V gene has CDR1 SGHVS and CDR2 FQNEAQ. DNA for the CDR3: TGTGCCAGCAGCCTCAGCGGGGGACTAGCCAAAAACATTCAGTACTTC. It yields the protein CASSLSGGLAKNIQYF.

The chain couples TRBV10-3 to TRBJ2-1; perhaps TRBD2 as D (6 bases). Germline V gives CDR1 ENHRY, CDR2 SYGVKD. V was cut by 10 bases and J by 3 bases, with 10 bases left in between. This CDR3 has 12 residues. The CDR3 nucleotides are TGTGCCAGTGCGGGACTCTACAATGAGCAGTTCTTC. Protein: CASAGLYNEQFF.

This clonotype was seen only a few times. In DNA form, the CDR3 reads TGCGCCAGTGGGCTAGCGGTAGACACAGATACGCAGTATTTT. Its protein product is CASGLAVDTDTQYF. The J gene is TRBJ2-3, the V gene TRBV5-1; 7 positions agree with TRBD2. CDR1 SGHRS and CDR2 YFSETQ come from the germline V gene. Trimming at V came to 8 bases and at J to 2 bases, leaving 8 bases not matched to a gene. This CDR3 is 14 amino acids long.

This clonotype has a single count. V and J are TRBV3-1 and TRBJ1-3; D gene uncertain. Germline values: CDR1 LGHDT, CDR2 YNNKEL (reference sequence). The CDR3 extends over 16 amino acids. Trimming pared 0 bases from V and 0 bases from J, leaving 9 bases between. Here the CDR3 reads CASSQDGDPSGNTIYF. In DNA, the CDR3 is TGTGCCAGCAGCCAAGATGGGGATCCCTCTGGAAACACCATATATTTT.

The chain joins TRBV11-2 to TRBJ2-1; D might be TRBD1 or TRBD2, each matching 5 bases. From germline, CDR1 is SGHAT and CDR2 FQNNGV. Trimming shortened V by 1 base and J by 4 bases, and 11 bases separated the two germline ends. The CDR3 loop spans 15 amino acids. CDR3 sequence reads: CASSLGGSFYNEQFF. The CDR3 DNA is TGTGCCAGCAGCTTAGGGGGGAGCTTTTACAATGAGCAGTTCTTC.

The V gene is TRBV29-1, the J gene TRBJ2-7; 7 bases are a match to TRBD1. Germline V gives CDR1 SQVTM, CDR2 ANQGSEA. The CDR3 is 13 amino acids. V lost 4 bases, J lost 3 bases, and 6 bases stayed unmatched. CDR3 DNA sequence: TGCAGCGTTGTGGGACAGCTAGACTACGAGCAGTACTTC. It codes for CSVVGQLDYEQYF.

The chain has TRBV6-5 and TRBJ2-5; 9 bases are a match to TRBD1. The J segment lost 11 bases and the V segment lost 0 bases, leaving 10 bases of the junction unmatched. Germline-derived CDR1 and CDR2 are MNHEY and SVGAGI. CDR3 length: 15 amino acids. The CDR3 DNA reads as TGTGCCAGCAGTTACTCGCGACAGGGGGTCTACGGGCAGTACTTC. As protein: CASSYSRQGVYGQYF.

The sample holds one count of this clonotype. Here the CDR3 DNA reads TGTGCCAGCAGCTTAACAGGGCCTACTTACAATGAGCAGTACTTC. Translated: CASSLTGPTYNEQYF. The rearrangement joins TRBV11-2 to TRBJ2-5, with D possibly TRBD1 on 6 matching bases. Germline CDR1 and CDR2: SGHAT and FQNNGV. The CDR3 spans 15 residues. V lost 2 bases, J lost 11 bases, and 21 bases lay in between.

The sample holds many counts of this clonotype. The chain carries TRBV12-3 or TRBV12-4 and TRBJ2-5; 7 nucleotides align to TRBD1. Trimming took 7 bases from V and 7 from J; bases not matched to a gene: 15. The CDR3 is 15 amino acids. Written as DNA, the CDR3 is TGTGCCAGCACCGCTCAGGGGGTACCTCCTCGGACCCAGTACTTC. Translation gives CASTAQGVPPRTQYF.